Sequencing of this TCR beta chain was carried out in a study of blood T cell repertoires in COVID-19 (dated by TCRdb to about 2020). Notes on the research overall: The collaborator samples originated in the United States, Italy and Spain and spanned the acute and convalescent phases of COVID-19. The dataset comprised deeply sampled blood TCRbeta repertoires from subjects exposed to, actively infected with, or recovered from COVID-19. The prospective study material was composed of cDNA or gDNA derived from T cells, B-cell-depleted T cells, or PBMCs. Where HLA class I and class II types were available, the types were taken from metadata supplied by the sample provider, not from assay-based typing. Samples were obtained from the ongoing ImmuneRACE study (first 160 participants) and from over a thousand subjects provided by 6 global collaborators. The sample metadata nearly always contained a de-identified subject ID, COVID-19 status, age in years and sex. The repertoires were released in a freely available public database intended as a resource for research on the immune response to SARS-CoV-2. What the authors observed across the whole study: The amount of clinical and demographic metadata varied by source and participant and was provided uncurated.

The immunoSEQ Assay, a bias-controlled multiplex PCR, was used to amplify TCRbeta CDR3 regions from genomic DNA. The study's own analysis went as follows. Within the assay, amplification of reference gene primers was used to estimate how many nucleated cells each sample contained. Sequence reads were collapsed and filtered to measure the absolute abundance of every unique TCRbeta CDR3 rearrangement. Productive Simpson clonality was computed per sample as the square root of Simpson's diversity index over productive rearrangements. Here the immuneACCESS table is served through TCRdb, limited to in-frame sequences with V and J called. Missing clones are a known gap in these copies; in checked studies unresolved V genes cover under half, and the rest lacks a known reason. For V, J and clone size, that table is used; D and trimming come from the DNA. The sample table shows 300,000 to 450,000 clones, and about 85% are seen once. Under 4% of the sample goes to the ten largest clones.

The collaborating institutions used their own protocols to collect whole blood in K2EDTA tubes. For TCRbeta analysis, collaborator samples were shipped as frozen whole blood, as isolated PBMCs, or as DNA extracted from either sample type. Remarks on this clone: No cognate antigen has been identified for it. No qualities accompany the bases; no much larger clone lies one base away.

From the cysteine through the phenylalanine, the CDR3 covers 17 amino acids. Kept here is only the CDR3 DNA, which spans 51 bases and is read in frame from base 1. V is cut by 4 bases and J by 0 bases, and the space between the germline ends is 15 bases. For CDR1 and CDR2, the germline V gene (reference sequence) lists LNHDA and SQIVND. Sample: peripheral blood. The TCR sequence derives from a young woman with acute or convalescent COVID-19. The sequence is built from TRBV19 and TRBJ1-4; the D gene assignment is ambiguous. The nucleotide sequence is TGTGCCAGTAGTACAAGCGGACGGAAGGCAACTAATGAAAAACTGTTTTTT. This codes for CASSTSGRKATNEKLFF.